This T cell receptor beta chain originates from a study of T cells after yellow fever vaccination. Study context: Low-cell-number fractions were prepared with SMART-Seq v4 Ultra Low Input.

TCRdb redid the calling of the 5' RACE reads with MiXCR, one entry per CDR3 protein. The table has 600,000 to 750,000 distinct CDR3 sequences, over 9% seen once. Details on this clonotype: Antigen unknown. This may be a read error, as it is one base from a much larger clone.

General study results and limits: In post-booster samples, most primary-vaccination clones reappeared (about 95% CD4, 70% to 90% CD8). The appearance of a small share of clonotypes in both CD4 and CD8 compartments was observed. A faster peak, day 5 versus 15, was reached by the weaker secondary response.

This material consisted of PBMCs, taken on the day of the yellow fever booster vaccination. The TCR sequence derives from a man younger than 45 who received the YFV17D yellow fever vaccine.

The CDR3 sequence: CSARDFEQYF. The CDR3, as DNA: TGCAGTGCTAGAGACTTCGAGCAGTACTTC. The chain employs TRBV20-1 and TRBJ2-7; D not certain. Germline CDR1 is DFQATT and CDR2 is SNEGSKA (reference sequence). V lost 0 bases and J lost 6, with 3 bases in between. The CDR3 totals 10 residues.